This note documents a single T cell receptor beta chain sequence. Its antigen is currently unknown. Donors, healthy HIV-negative adults, lacked recent acute infections or vaccinations. Generated by immunoSEQ multiplex PCR, the TCRdb table keeps only in-frame clones and is missing some. The table has over 1.5 million clones, nearly 99% seen once. From germline, CDR1 is SQVTM and CDR2 ANQGSEA. The ends were cut back, 1 base at V and 4 bases at J, with 7 bases in the middle. The CDR3 loop spans 12 amino acids. This entry belongs to a study of shared clonotypes between healthy human individuals. Findings and caveats of the study: A handful of donors had 4% to 6.5% of their naive CD4 clonotypes in common. The donor pool, a small one, limited the genetic and exposure-history diversity represented.

The genes are TRBV29-1 and TRBJ1-2; no clear D gene. The sample comprised naive CD4+ T cells sorted from blood. The subset: CD45RA+ positively selected. This clonotype originated in a man in his thirties or forties in good health. CDR3 DNA sequence: TGCAGCGTTGAAGCCGGGCCCTATGGCTACACCTTC. Protein product: CSVEAGPYGYTF.